These 20 T cell receptor beta chains were sequenced from one sample in a study of blood T cell repertoires in COVID-19. This table comes from immunoSEQ multiplex PCR, and its TCRdb copy is limited to in-frame clones, with some not included. The data hold about 300,000 clones, with over 85% observed a single time. The sequenced material came from peripheral blood. The receptors originated from a woman in her 30s with COVID-19, enrolled during active disease.

In its sample, this clone was seen once. The chain has TRBV11-3 and TRBJ2-1; 8 bases are shared with TRBD2. The V gene's germline CDR1 is SGHNT and CDR2 YENEEA. This CDR3 region has 13 residues. V shed 8 bases and J 2 bases; nucleotides not matched to a gene: 2. The CDR3, as DNA: TGTGCCAGCCGGGGGGGCCCCTACAATGAGCAGTTCTTC. It is translated as CASRGGPYNEQFF.

The genes are TRBV2 and TRBJ1-1; D is ambiguous. V lost 6 bases and J 10 bases, leaving 12 bases between the germline ends. CDR1 SNHLY and CDR2 FYNNEI come from the germline V gene. The CDR3 covers 11 residues. This chain's CDR3 is CASRGLSGAFF. The CDR3 nucleotides are TGTGCCAGCAGAGGACTTTCCGGAGCTTTCTTT.

A single count supports this clone. One junction end does not reproduce the germline sequence, and a read error may be involved. This chain joins TRBV7-8 and TRBJ2-5; D perhaps matches TRBD1 (5 bases). Germline V gives CDR1 SGHVS, CDR2 FQNEAQ. This CDR3 comprises 12 residues. The CDR3 region has the DNA TGTGCCCTTGGGGCCGGTCAAGGGACCCAGTACTTC. Translated: CALGAGQGTQYF.

The chain has TRBV10-3 and TRBJ1-2, with TRBD1 matching 7 bases. CDR1 is ENHRY and CDR2 is SYGVKD in the germline V gene. Trimming took 10 bases from V and 5 from J; bases not matched to a gene: 4. The CDR3 is 11 amino acids. CDR3 sequence: CATGQVYGYTF. DNA of the CDR3: TGTGCCACTGGACAGGTTTATGGCTACACCTTC.

The chain links TRBV6-5 to TRBJ2-7, with 9 bases fitting TRBD1. Germline CDR1 and CDR2: MNHEY and SVGAGI. V shed 6 bases, J shed 4 bases, and the junction held 10 bases outside the gene matches. The length of the CDR3 is 15 residues. The CDR3 DNA sequence: TGTGCCAGCAGCTTTGGGGACAGGGATACTTACGAGCAGTACTTC. This translates into CASSFGDRDTYEQYF.

The rearrangement uses TRBV9 and TRBJ1-4; TRBD1 matches at 8 bases. The CDR3 covers 16 residues. After removal of 3 bases from V and 7 bases from J, the junction contained 11 bases not matched to a gene. Germline V gene sequence: CDR1 SGDLS, CDR2 YYNGEE. CDR3 protein: CASSAGAGTGSEKLFF. CDR3 DNA sequence: TGTGCCAGCAGCGCCGGGGCCGGGACAGGAAGTGAAAAACTGTTTTTT.

This clone has only one observation. The chain links TRBV5-6 to TRBJ1-1; D is unresolved. Between the trimmed V and J ends, which lost 2 bases and 1 base, there was a span of 3 bases. Germline assignment: CDR1 SGHDT and CDR2 YYEEEE. CDR3 size: 12 residues. CDR3 loop: CASSFGNTEAFF. CDR3 sequence (DNA): TGTGCCAGCAGCTTCGGGAACACTGAAGCTTTCTTT. Combining the CDR3 with reference TRBV5-6 and TRBJ1-1 gives the whole variable domain DAGVTQSPTHLIKTRGQQVTLRCSPKSGHDTVSWYQQALGQGPQFIFQYYEEEERQRGNFPDRFSGHQFPNYSSELNVNALLLGDSALYLCASSFGNTEAFFGQGTRLTVV.

The chain links TRBV7-2 to TRBJ1-1, with 9 bases fitting TRBD1. The CDR3 is 19 amino acids. V shed 4 bases, J shed 1 base, and the junction held 16 bases outside the gene matches. CDR1 and CDR2 from the germline V gene are SGHTA and FQGNSA. The CDR3 DNA follows: TGTGCCAGCAGCTCAAGCCCCCCCCGGGTGGACAGGGGGAACACTGAAGCTTTCTTT. Amino acid sequence: CASSSSPPRVDRGNTEAFF.

This chain joins TRBV24-1 and TRBJ1-2, with a possible D match to TRBD1 (5 bases). The CDR3 contains 15 residues. Germline CDR1 and CDR2: KGHDR and SFDVKD. Trimming cost V 3 bases and J 8 bases, with 18 bases left between them. The CDR3 loop is CATSDTPHDSNGYTF. The DNA of the CDR3 is TGTGCCACCAGTGATACCCCCCATGACAGTAACGGCTACACCTTC.

This chain uses TRBV7-2 with TRBJ1-1, with D unclear. Germline V lookup: CDR1 SGHTA, CDR2 FQGNSA. This CDR3 region has 16 residues. Trimming removed 4 bases at V and 4 bases at J, with 19 bases between. The DNA for the CDR3 is TGTGCCAGCAGCTCTTCCTACGGAGGGCTGGTCACTGAAGCTTTCTTT. Amino acid sequence: CASSSSYGGLVTEAFF.

This clone was counted a single time. The chain links TRBV11-2 to TRBJ2-5; 14 nucleotides agree with TRBD2. The CDR3 spans 15 residues. Germline lookup yields CDR1 SGHAT and CDR2 FQNNGV. V trimming: 5 bases; J trimming: 5 bases; junction bases outside the gene matches: 4. The CDR3 region has the DNA TGTGCCAGCAGCAAGACTAGCGGGGGGGTGGAGACCCAGTACTTC. It codes for CASSKTSGGVETQYF.

The rearrangement uses TRBV20-1 and TRBJ1-2, with D perhaps matching TRBD1 (5 bases). The V end lost 2 bases, the J end lost 8 bases, and 9 bases lay between the germline ends. Germline V gives CDR1 DFQATT, CDR2 SNEGSKA (reference sequence). The CDR3 is 11 residues long. CDR3 loop: CSARSGLGYTF. CDR3 in DNA: TGCAGTGCTAGATCAGGGTTGGGCTACACCTTC.

A single count supports this clone. This sequence joins TRBV7-2 and TRBJ2-3; TRBD1 matches at 7 bases. J gave up 4 bases and V 5 bases, and 6 bases lay outside the gene matches. CDR3 length equals 14 residues. Per the germline V gene, CDR1 is SGHTA and CDR2 is FQGNSA. The CDR3 DNA reads TGTGCCAGCAGCGTGGGACAGACATCAGATACGCAGTATTTT. Protein product: CASSVGQTSDTQYF.

V and J are TRBV28 and TRBJ2-6; D possibly corresponds to TRBD2 (6 bases). Trimming cost V 10 bases and J 12 bases, with 22 bases left between them. This CDR3 has 14 residues. Per germline, CDR1 MDHEN and CDR2 SYDVKM. The CDR3 DNA sequence: TGTGCCACCGGGACTGTCTATCTTGAGGCCGTCCTGACTTTC. Amino acids: CATGTVYLEAVLTF.

The rearrangement links TRBV19 to TRBJ1-2, with 8 bases fitting TRBD1. Trimming took 10 bases from V and 8 from J; bases not matched to a gene: 12. Germline CDR1 and CDR2: LNHDA and SQIVND (reference sequence). This CDR3 region has 13 residues. The CDR3 loop is CATRGGRGQGYTF. In nucleotides, the CDR3 is TGTGCCACTAGGGGTGGCAGGGGGCAAGGCTACACCTTC. Based on the CDR3 plus reference TRBV19 and TRBJ1-2, the full variable domain is DGGITQSPKYLFRKEGQNVTLSCEQNLNHDAMYWYRQDPGQGLRLIYYSQIVNDFQKGDIAEGYSVSREKKESFPLTVTSAQKNPTAFYLCATRGGRGQGYTFGSGTRLTVV.

The chain has TRBV2 and TRBJ1-1, with 9 bases matching TRBD1. The CDR3 spans 14 residues. The V gene end was trimmed by 6 bases and the J gene end by 3 bases; junction bases not matched to a gene: 5. Germline V lookup: CDR1 SNHLY, CDR2 FYNNEI. The CDR3 protein is CASSVTGGYTEAFF. The CDR3 DNA reads TGTGCCAGCAGCGTAACAGGGGGCTACACTGAAGCTTTCTTT.

This clone was seen once. This CDR3 reads CASSQGFLAGAQETQYF. CDR3 sequence (DNA): TGTGCCAGCAGCCAAGGGTTCCTAGCGGGGGCACAAGAGACCCAGTACTTC. The chain has TRBV3-1 (or the pseudogene TRBV3-2) and TRBJ2-5, with 10 positions matching TRBD2. The junction had 7 bases not matched to a gene; V was cut back by 1 base and J by 2 bases. Per the germline V gene, CDR1 is LGHDT and CDR2 is YNNKEL (reference sequence). The CDR3 is made up of 17 amino acids.

This clone turned up a few times. This sequence joins TRBV27 and TRBJ1-4; TRBD1 matches 7 bases. The germline V gene has CDR1 MNHEY and CDR2 SMNVEV (reference sequence). The J segment lost 7 bases and the V segment lost 6 bases, leaving 11 bases of the junction unmatched. The CDR3 totals 15 residues. The CDR3 here is CASSQSTGNSEKLFF. CDR3 coding DNA: TGTGCCAGCAGCCAGTCGACAGGGAATAGTGAAAAACTGTTTTTT.

The CDR3 here is CASSERGQPQHF. CDR3 bases: TGTGCCAGCAGTGAACGGGGTCAGCCCCAGCATTTT. The chain couples TRBV6-1 to TRBJ1-5, with D hard to call. Germline values: CDR1 MNHNS, CDR2 SASEGT. Trimming left V 2 bases short and J 6 bases short, with 5 bases between. The CDR3 is made up of 12 amino acids.

The chain uses TRBV18 and TRBJ2-1, with 7 positions matching TRBD1. V shed 5 bases, J shed 4 bases, and the junction held 11 bases outside the gene matches. This CDR3 spans 16 amino acids. Germline V gene sequence: CDR1 KGHSH, CDR2 LQKENI. CDR3 region: CASSSFRDSYYNEQFF. DNA for the CDR3: TGTGCCAGCTCATCCTTCCGGGACAGTTATTACAATGAGCAGTTCTTC.